Presented here are 13 T cell receptor beta chains from one specimen sequenced in a study of post-analysis software for immune sequencing data. Study-level findings and limits: Patients showed TRBV5-6, TRBV5-1 and TRBV20-1 among a few TRBV segments more frequent than in controls.

cDNA libraries for TCR beta contained unique molecular identifiers. Via MiXCR, TCRdb re-called the PCR reads, giving one row per CDR3 protein. Found here are about 800,000 distinct CDR3 sequences, 30% of them singletons; the top ten hold 0.55% to 0.65%. The antigens these receptors bind are not known. Sequencing used blood. The receptors originated from a girl aged 10 to 17 with multiple sclerosis.

This clonotype was observed a handful of times. V is TRBV4-3 and J is TRBJ2-3, with 9 bases aligning to TRBD2. Germline V gene data show CDR1 as LGHNA and CDR2 as YSLEER. The V segment lost 0 bases and the J segment 2 bases; nucleotides outside the gene matches: 9. The CDR3 loop spans 18 amino acids. The CDR3 bases are TGCGCCAGCAGCCAAGAATTGAGGCTAGCGGGAAACACAGATACGCAGTATTTT. Its translation is CASSQELRLAGNTDTQYF.

The J gene is TRBJ2-7, the V gene TRBV5-1, with a weak D call TRBD1 (6 bases). Between the trimmed V and J ends, which lost 4 bases and 0 bases, there was a span of 11 bases. CDR1 SGHRS and CDR2 YFSETQ come from the germline V gene. This CDR3 comprises 14 residues. In DNA form, the CDR3 reads TGCGCCAGCAGCCGGACAGAAGACTCCTACGAGCAGTACTTC. As protein: CASSRTEDSYEQYF.

This chain joins TRBV10-3 and TRBJ2-3; 7 bases match TRBD2. CDR3 size: 14 residues. Germline V gene data show CDR1 as ENHRY and CDR2 as SYGVKD. Trimming removed 6 bases from V and 3 bases from J; junction bases left unmatched: 6. CDR3 loop: CAIRAGVETDTQYF. CDR3 coding DNA: TGTGCCATCAGGGCGGGGGTTGAGACAGATACGCAGTATTTT.

This clonotype was found a few times. The chain combines TRBV7-9 with TRBJ2-1; TRBD1 matches at 7 bases. The junction had 6 bases not matched to a gene; V was cut back by 6 bases and J by 4 bases. Germline assignment: CDR1 SEHNR and CDR2 FQNEAQ (reference sequence). The CDR3 has 14 residues. The CDR3: CASRPGTAYNEQFF. The CDR3 DNA is TGTGCCAGCAGGCCCGGGACAGCATACAATGAGCAGTTCTTC.

This rearrangement joins TRBV11-2 to TRBJ2-5, with 8 bases identical to TRBD2. This CDR3 is built from 12 residues. Trimming cost V 8 bases and J 9 bases; bases outside gene matches: 8. Germline V gene sequence: CDR1 SGHAT, CDR2 FQNNGV. CDR3 sequence: CASSGGAEAQYF. CDR3 DNA: TGTGCCAGCTCCGGGGGGGCTGAGGCCCAGTACTTC.

The genes are TRBV7-8 and TRBJ2-7; TRBD2 is a possible D gene (6 bases). Looked up from germline, CDR1 is SGHVS and CDR2 is FQNEAQ. With 5 bases removed from V and 3 bases from J, the gap between germline ends came to 23 bases. The CDR3 spans 17 residues. Here the CDR3 reads CASSHSIGLAQHYEQYF. In DNA, the CDR3 is TGTGCCAGCAGCCACTCAATTGGGCTAGCGCAACACTACGAGCAGTACTTC.

The rearrangement joins TRBV6-2 or TRBV6-3 to TRBJ2-7; D possibly corresponds to TRBD1 (5 bases). V lost 7 bases, J lost 7 bases, and 17 bases lay in between. Germline-derived CDR1 and CDR2 are MNHEY and SVGEGT. This CDR3 is built from 13 residues. The CDR3 region is CASTQGNWREQYF. CDR3 bases: TGTGCCAGCACCCAGGGCAATTGGCGGGAGCAGTACTTC.

This sequence joins TRBV7-9 and TRBJ2-5; 7 positions agree with TRBD2. The germline V gene encodes CDR1 SEHNR and CDR2 FQNEAQ (reference sequence). With 7 bases clipped from V and 5 bases from J, the junction kept 4 bases outside the gene matches. The CDR3 contains 12 residues. The CDR3 region is CASIELAETQYF. Written as DNA, the CDR3 is TGTGCCAGCATCGAACTAGCGGAGACCCAGTACTTC.

In this sample, this clonotype turned up a few times. The V and J genes are TRBV20-1 and TRBJ1-2; tentative D call: TRBD1 (5 bases). The CDR3 covers 11 residues. CDR1 DFQATT and CDR2 SNEGSKA come from the germline V gene (reference sequence). Trimming pared 5 bases from V and 4 bases from J, leaving 8 bases between. The CDR3 DNA reads TGCAGTGCTGGGGCAGGCTATGGCTACACCTTC. This translates into CSAGAGYGYTF.

The chain joins TRBV10-3 to TRBJ2-4; 8 bases are shared with TRBD1. The DNA end lines up better with TRBJ2-7; the J call may be wrong. This CDR3 region has 13 residues. Per the germline V gene, CDR1 is ENHRY and CDR2 is SYGVKD. The CDR3 loop reads CAVQGQGRDEQYF. The CDR3 DNA is TGTGCCGTCCAAGGACAGGGAAGGGACGAGCAGTACTTC.

To note about this clonotype: At one end the junction does not follow the germline gene, possibly because of a read error. The rearrangement links TRBV7-2 to TRBJ1-2; D is uncertain. This CDR3 is built from 15 residues. Germline CDR1 and CDR2: SGHTA and FQGNSA. CDR3 sequence reads: CANSPLAPVNYGYTF. The CDR3 DNA sequence: TGTGCCAACAGCCCTTTAGCCCCGGTCAACTATGGCTACACCTTC. Drawing the rest from reference TRBV7-2 and TRBJ1-2, the complete variable domain is GAGVSQSPSNKVTEKGKDVELRCDPISGHTALYWYRQSLGQGLEFLIYFQGNSAPDKSGLPSDRFSAERTGGSVSTLTIQRTQQEDSAVYLCANSPLAPVNYGYTFGSGTRLTVV.

Details on this clonotype: Given a much more abundant clone one base away, this may be a read error. This chain links TRBV9 with TRBJ2-1; 11 nucleotides match TRBD2. CDR3 length equals 14 residues. V dropped 3 bases and J dropped 10; count of bases not matched to a gene: 6. Germline V lookup: CDR1 SGDLS, CDR2 YYNGEE. The CDR3: CASSEGSGRGEQFF. As DNA, the CDR3 is TGTGCCAGCAGCGAGGGTAGCGGGAGGGGGGAGCAGTTCTTC.

V gene TRBV5-6 combines with J gene TRBJ1-2; perhaps TRBD1 as D (6 bases). The CDR3 runs 14 residues. V was trimmed by 2 bases and J by 2 bases, leaving 10 bases between them. CDR1 SGHDT and CDR2 YYEEEE come from the germline V gene. DNA of the CDR3: TGTGCCAGCAGCTTTTTCGACAGGAACTATGGCTACACCTTC. Amino acid sequence: CASSFFDRNYGYTF. Full variable domain (rest looked up from reference TRBV5-6 and TRBJ1-2): DAGVTQSPTHLIKTRGQQVTLRCSPKSGHDTVSWYQQALGQGPQFIFQYYEEEERQRGNFPDRFSGHQFPNYSSELNVNALLLGDSALYLCASSFFDRNYGYTFGSGTRLTVV.